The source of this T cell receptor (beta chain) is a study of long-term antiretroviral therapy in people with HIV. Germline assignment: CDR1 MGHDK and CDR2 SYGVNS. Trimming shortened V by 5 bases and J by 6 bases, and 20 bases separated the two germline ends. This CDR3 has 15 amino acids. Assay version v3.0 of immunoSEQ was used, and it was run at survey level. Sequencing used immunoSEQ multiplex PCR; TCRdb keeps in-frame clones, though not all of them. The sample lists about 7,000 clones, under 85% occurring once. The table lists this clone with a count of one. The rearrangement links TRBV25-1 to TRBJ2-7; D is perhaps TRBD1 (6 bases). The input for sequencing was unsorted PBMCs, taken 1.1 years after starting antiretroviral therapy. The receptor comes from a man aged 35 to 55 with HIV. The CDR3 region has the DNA TGTGCCAGCAGTCTACCGGGACAAGCAAGTCTCGAGCAGTACTTC. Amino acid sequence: CASSLPGQASLEQYF.